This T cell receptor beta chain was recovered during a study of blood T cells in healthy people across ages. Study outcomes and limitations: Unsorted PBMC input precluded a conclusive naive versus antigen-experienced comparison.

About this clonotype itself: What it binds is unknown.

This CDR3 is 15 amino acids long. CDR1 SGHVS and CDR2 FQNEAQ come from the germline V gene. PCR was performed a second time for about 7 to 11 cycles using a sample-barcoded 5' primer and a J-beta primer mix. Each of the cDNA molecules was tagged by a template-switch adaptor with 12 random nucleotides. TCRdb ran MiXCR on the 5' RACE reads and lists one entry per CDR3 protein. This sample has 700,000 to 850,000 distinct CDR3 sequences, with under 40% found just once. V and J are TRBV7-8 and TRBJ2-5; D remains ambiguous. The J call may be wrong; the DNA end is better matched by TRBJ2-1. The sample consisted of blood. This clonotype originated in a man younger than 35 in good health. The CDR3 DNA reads TGTGCCAGCAGCCCACCCCTGTTAGAACAAGAGACCCAGTTCTTC. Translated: CASSPPLLEQETQFF.